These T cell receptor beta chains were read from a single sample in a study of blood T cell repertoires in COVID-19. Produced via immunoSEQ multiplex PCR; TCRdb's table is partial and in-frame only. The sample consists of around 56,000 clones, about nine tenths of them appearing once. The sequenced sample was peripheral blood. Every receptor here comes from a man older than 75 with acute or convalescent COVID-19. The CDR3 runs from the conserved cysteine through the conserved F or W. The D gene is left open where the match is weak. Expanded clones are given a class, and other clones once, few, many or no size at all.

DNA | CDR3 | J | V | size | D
TGTGCCAGCAGCTTAGACGTAGCGGGGGCACCATGGGATACGCAGTATTTT | CASSLDVAGAPWDTQYF | TRBJ2-3 | TRBV7-8 | . | TRBD2
TGTGCCAGCAGTGACATCTCCTATAATTCACCCCTCCACTTT | CASSDISYNSPLHF | TRBJ1-6 | TRBV25-1 | . | .
TGTGCCAGCAGCCAACTGGGAGGGATTAATTCACCCCTCCACTTT | CASSQLGGINSPLHF | TRBJ1-6 | TRBV3-1/TRBV3-2 | few | .
TGTGCCAGCAGTTTTGAGGGCCTCTCTGGAAACACCATATATTTT | CASSFEGLSGNTIYF | TRBJ1-3 | TRBV6-5 | . | .
TGCGCCAGCAGCCAAGGACAGGGGCCCCGGGGCACTGAAGCTTTCTTT | CASSQGQGPRGTEAFF | TRBJ1-1 | TRBV4-1 | . | TRBD1
TGTGCCAGCAGCCTCGGTCCCGAGATGCCCTACGAGCAGTACTTC | CASSLGPEMPYEQYF | TRBJ2-7 | TRBV5-4 | . | .
TGTGCCTGGAGTAGACTAGGGGCCCCCCACGAGCAGTACTTC | CAWSRLGAPHEQYF | TRBJ2-7 | TRBV30 | . | .
TGTGCCAGCAGTTTGACCGGGACAGGGCCCTATGGCTACACCTTC | CASSLTGTGPYGYTF | TRBJ1-2 | TRBV27 | . | TRBD1
TGTGCCAGCAGTGACAGGGGTGACATTCAGTACTTC | CASSDRGDIQYF | TRBJ2-4 | TRBV12-3/TRBV12-4 | . | TRBD1
TGTGCCAGTAGTCCTCAAGTTGGTAGCGGGGGTGGCGAGACCCAGTACTTC | CASSPQVGSGGGETQYF | TRBJ2-5 | TRBV19 | . | TRBD2
TGTGCCAGCAGCCATCAGCGGGCGAGCTCCTACAATGAGCAGTTCTTC | CASSHQRASSYNEQFF | TRBJ2-1 | TRBV3-1/TRBV3-2 | . | .
TGCGCCAGCAGCCGTGGCAGTTCAGAAGAAAAACTGTTTTTT | CASSRGSSEEKLFF | TRBJ1-4 | TRBV5-1 | few | .
TGTGCCAGCAGCTTACCGTTCTCTGGGGCCAACGTCCTGACTTTC | CASSLPFSGANVLTF | TRBJ2-6 | TRBV7-6 | . | .
TGTGCCAGCAGCTCGACAGGGGCAGCGCAGGCTGAAGCTTTCTTT | CASSSTGAAQAEAFF | TRBJ1-1 | TRBV7-3 | . | TRBD1
TGCGCCAGCAGCTTGGGAGGGGGCAAGAGGAATGGCTACACCTTC | CASSLGGGKRNGYTF | TRBJ1-2 | TRBV5-1 | once | TRBD1
TGTGCCACCCACCTCGGGACACCTTACAATGAGCAGTTCTTC | CATHLGTPYNEQFF | TRBJ2-1 | TRBV19 | . | .
TGTGCCAGCAGTACTACCGGGACACCCTCCTACGAGCAGTACTTC | CASSTTGTPSYEQYF | TRBJ2-7 | TRBV28 | . | .
TGTGCCAGCAGTTACTCTCCGGGCAGGGCACTTGAGCAGTTCTTC | CASSYSPGRALEQFF | TRBJ2-1 | TRBV6-5 | . | .
TGTGCCAGCAGCTACCCCGGGACTAGCGGGGGGCTCACAGATACGCAGTATTTT | CASSYPGTSGGLTDTQYF | TRBJ2-3 | TRBV16 | . | TRBD2
TGTGCCAGTGGAACAGGGCTCAATCAGCCCCAGCATTTT | CASGTGLNQPQHF | TRBJ1-5 | TRBV19 | few | .
TGTGCCACCAGCAGACCAGATGGGCAGGGTGCTGAAAAACTGTTTTTT | CATSRPDGQGAEKLFF | TRBJ1-4 | TRBV15 | . | .
TGTGCCAGCAGCTTGGCGCCTAGTGCTAGCACAGATACGCAGTATTTT | CASSLAPSASTDTQYF | TRBJ2-3 | TRBV5-4 | once | .
TGTGCCAGCAGTTACAGGGGGACAAGCTCCTACAATGAGCAGTTCTTC | CASSYRGTSSYNEQFF | TRBJ2-1 | TRBV6-6 | . | .
TGTGCCAGCAGCCCCTCGTATACAGGTTCTAACTATGGCTACACCTTC | CASSPSYTGSNYGYTF | TRBJ1-2 | TRBV7-2 | . | .
TGTGCCAGCAGTGAAGGCAAGGGAGGGTGGAATGAGCAGTTCTTC | CASSEGKGGWNEQFF | TRBJ2-1 | TRBV2 | . | TRBD2
TGTGCCAGCAGCTTGATGCGAGGCGAGCAGTACTTC | CASSLMRGEQYF | TRBJ2-7 | TRBV7-6 | . | .
TGTGCCATCAGCTCCGGACAGGGGACAGCTTTCTTT | CAISSGQGTAFF | TRBJ1-1 | TRBV10-3 | . | TRBD1
TGCGCCAGCAACGACCCAGGTAGTTTCTCCTACGAGCAGTACTTC | CASNDPGSFSYEQYF | TRBJ2-7 | TRBV5-1 | . | .
TGTGCCAGTCCGGGACAGCGTACTTCCACCGGGGAGCTGTTTTTT | CASPGQRTSTGELFF | TRBJ2-2 | TRBV30 | . | TRBD1
TGTGCCAGCAGGGGACAGGGAGGGGAGACCCAGTACTTC | CASRGQGGETQYF | TRBJ2-5 | TRBV6-5 | . | TRBD1
TGTGCCAGCAGCTCGGGATTGACGGTCCACGAGCAGTACTTC | CASSSGLTVHEQYF | TRBJ2-7 | TRBV7-6 | . | .
TGTGCCAGTAGGATGACAGGGTGGAATGAAAAACTGTTTTTT | CASRMTGWNEKLFF | TRBJ1-4 | TRBV19 | . | TRBD1
TGTGCCAGCAGCCTCAGGGGGCCCCCCTACGAGCAGTACTTC | CASSLRGPPYEQYF | TRBJ2-7 | TRBV28 | . | TRBD1
TGCGCCAGCAGCCAAGATAGTTTAGGGGCAGGGGATACGCAGTATTTT | CASSQDSLGAGDTQYF | TRBJ2-3 | TRBV4-1 | . | .
TGTGCCAGCAGTGCCCGGAACGGGTGGGTCCCGGAGACCCAGTACTTC | CASSARNGWVPETQYF | TRBJ2-5 | TRBV6-1 | . | .
TGTGCCAGCAGCCAAAGGGGCACTGATCAGCCCCAGCATTTT | CASSQRGTDQPQHF | TRBJ1-5 | TRBV4-2 | . | .
TGTGCCACCCAGATGGACAGGACGAACACTGAAGCTTTCTTT | CATQMDRTNTEAFF | TRBJ1-1 | TRBV2 | . | TRBD1
TGTGCCAGCAGGATACAGGGGCAAGAGACCCAGTACTTC | CASRIQGQETQYF | TRBJ2-5 | TRBV6-5 | . | TRBD1
TGCGCCAACGACAGGGCCACTGGAAACACCATATATTTT | CANDRATGNTIYF | TRBJ1-3 | TRBV10-1 | . | TRBD1
TGTGCCAGCAGCCCCTGGACTAGCGGGGCCACAGATACGCAGTATTTT | CASSPWTSGATDTQYF | TRBJ2-3 | TRBV14 | . | TRBD2
TGTGCCAGCAGCCCCGGACAGGGGACCTACAATGAGCAGTTCTTC | CASSPGQGTYNEQFF | TRBJ2-1 | TRBV9 | . | TRBD1
TGTGCCAGCAGTTTAACAGGGGGAGGCTATGGCTACACCTTC | CASSLTGGGYGYTF | TRBJ1-2 | TRBV27 | . | TRBD1
TGTGCCAGCAGCTTAGCACCCGGGGTGACCCAGTACTTC | CASSLAPGVTQYF | TRBJ2-5 | TRBV7-2 | . | .
TGTGCCAGCAGCCAAGATGGGGCCCTAAAGCCCCAGCATTTT | CASSQDGALKPQHF | TRBJ1-5 | TRBV3-1/TRBV3-2 | . | .
TGTGCCAGCAGCTTGGACAGCTCCCAAGAGACCCAGTACTTC | CASSLDSSQETQYF | TRBJ2-5 | TRBV5-4 | few | .
TGTGCCAGCAGTTTCCTCCAGGGGGCCGGGGTCACTGAAGCTTTCTTT | CASSFLQGAGVTEAFF | TRBJ1-1 | TRBV28 | . | TRBD1
TGTGCCAGCAGCTCCGGACACAGCGGGGCCGCCTACGAGCAGTACTTC | CASSSGHSGAAYEQYF | TRBJ2-7 | TRBV7-2 | . | TRBD2
TGTGCCAGCAGTTACCCCCGAGGAGGGGTGAACACTGAAGCTTTCTTT | CASSYPRGGVNTEAFF | TRBJ1-1 | TRBV6-2/TRBV6-3 | . | .
TGTGCCAGCAGACTAGCGGGCGACAGCACAGATACGCAGTATTTT | CASRLAGDSTDTQYF | TRBJ2-3 | TRBV3-1/TRBV3-2 | . | TRBD2
TGTGCCAGCAGTTTAGCGGGGGGGCTAGGAGATACGCAGTATTTT | CASSLAGGLGDTQYF | TRBJ2-3 | TRBV28 | . | TRBD2
TGTGCCAGCAGCTCGGCCGGGACAGGGATCGAGCAGTACTTC | CASSSAGTGIEQYF | TRBJ2-7 | TRBV11-2 | . | TRBD1
TGTGCCAGCAGTTACGGGCAGGGGGTAAATTGGTCCTACAATGAGCAGTTCTTC | CASSYGQGVNWSYNEQFF | TRBJ2-1 | TRBV6-7 | . | TRBD1
TGTGCCAGCAGTATAACGGGACTCCGCAATCAGCCCCAGCATTTT | CASSITGLRNQPQHF | TRBJ1-5 | TRBV2 | . | .
TGTGCCAGCAGCTCCCGGAGGACAGGATACTATGGCTACACCTTC | CASSSRRTGYYGYTF | TRBJ1-2 | TRBV6-1 | . | TRBD1
TGTGCCAGCAGTGTGGACAGTGTGACTGAAGCTTTCTTT | CASSVDSVTEAFF | TRBJ1-1 | TRBV2 | . | .